This TCR beta chain was profiled in a study of blood T cell repertoires in COVID-19. In the study overall: Samples of COVID-19 (acute and convalescent) were obtained from the United States, Italy and Spain. Sample material is recorded as cDNA or gDNA derived from T cells, B-cell-depleted T cells, or PBMCs.

Germline-derived CDR1 and CDR2 are MGHDK and SYGVNS. The CDR3 is 17 amino acids. After removal of 1 base from V and 0 bases from J, the junction contained 8 bases not matched to a gene. As processed by the authors: Amplification of reference gene primers provided the estimated nucleated cell counts. Repertoires were generated with immunoSEQ multiplex PCR, while TCRdb's copy carries only in-frame clones and drops some. That table is the source of V, J and clone size, and D and trimming were worked out from the DNA. The table shows 75,000 to 80,000 clones, with around 91% occurring only once. V and J are TRBV25-1 and TRBJ1-2; 7 bases align to TRBD1. The clonotype comes from a human donor in a cohort sampled during active COVID-19. The sample was peripheral blood. The CDR3: CASSELVTGTANYGYTF. The DNA for the CDR3 is TGTGCCAGCAGTGAATTGGTTACCGGGACAGCTAACTATGGCTACACCTTC.